What follows are 14 T cell receptor beta chains derived from one specimen sequenced in a study of cytomegalovirus exposure and HLA in healthy donors. Sequencing was performed with immunoSEQ multiplex PCR; in TCRdb, only in-frame clones are kept and a portion is missing. The sample gives 200,000 to 300,000 clones, 90% of which show up once; 3.1% is in the top ten. What was sequenced was PBMCs. The receptors were gathered from a woman in her 30s in good health and CMV-seronegative.

The V and J genes are TRBV5-5 and TRBJ2-2, with D hard to call. CDR3 size: 15 residues. The V end was cut by 4 bases, the J end by 7 bases, with 17 bases between. CDR1 and CDR2 from the germline V gene are SGHKS and YYEKEE (reference sequence). CDR3 nucleotides: TGTGCCAGCAGCCATAACCCCGTTGATGGCGGGGAGCTGTTTTTT. Translation: CASSHNPVDGGELFF.

The chain recombines TRBV5-1 with TRBJ2-2, with 8 bases that match TRBD2. CDR1 is SGHRS, CDR2 YFSETQ, per germline. The CDR3 sequence is 15 residues long. Unmatched junction bases numbered 7, after V lost 5 bases and J lost 4 bases. DNA of the CDR3: TGCGCCAGCAGTATAAGCGGGAGAGGCACCGGGGAGCTGTTTTTT. Its protein is CASSISGRGTGELFF.

The J gene is TRBJ2-1, the V gene TRBV20-1; D is uncertain. This CDR3 is 11 amino acids long. V lost 6 bases to trimming and J lost 6 bases, with 9 bases between them. Germline CDR1 DFQATT, CDR2 SNEGSKA (reference sequence). DNA of the CDR3: TGCAGTGCCGAGCGAGGCAATGAGCAGTTCTTC. This codes for CSAERGNEQFF.

V and J are TRBV9 and TRBJ2-5, with D possibly called TRBD1 or TRBD2 (5 bases each). Germline V gene data show CDR1 as SGDLS and CDR2 as YYNGEE. V was pared by 3 bases and J by 1 base, with 10 bases between. The CDR3 consists of 14 residues. The CDR3 spells CASSANGAQETQYF. CDR3 DNA sequence: TGTGCCAGCAGCGCGAACGGGGCCCAAGAGACCCAGTACTTC.

The gene calls are TRBV29-1 and TRBJ1-1; D unclear. The V end was cut by 7 bases, the J end by 6 bases, with 9 bases between. CDR3 length: 10 residues. Germline CDR1 is SQVTM and CDR2 is ANQGSEA. This CDR3 is CSAGESEAFF. CDR3 coding DNA: TGCAGCGCCGGGGAGTCTGAAGCTTTCTTT.

J is TRBJ2-7 and V is TRBV5-1; D unclear. The germline V gene encodes CDR1 SGHRS and CDR2 YFSETQ. The length of the CDR3 is 15 residues. Trimming cost V 0 bases and J 4 bases, with 14 bases left between them. The CDR3 spells CASSLDSFPQYEQYF. The CDR3 DNA reads TGCGCCAGCAGCTTGGATAGTTTTCCCCAATACGAGCAGTACTTC. The variable domain in full, with the rest retrieved from reference TRBV5-1 and TRBJ2-7, is KAGVTQTPRYLIKTRGQQVTLSCSPISGHRSVSWYQQTPGQGLQFLFEYFSETQRNKGNFPGRFSGRQFSNSRSEMNVSTLELGDSALYLCASSLDSFPQYEQYFGPGTRLTVT.

The V gene is TRBV27, the J gene TRBJ1-1; D is uncertain. This CDR3 spans 13 amino acids. CDR1 is MNHEY and CDR2 is SMNVEV in the germline V gene (reference sequence). V lost 2 bases and J lost 7, with 11 bases in between. The CDR3 sequence is CASSLGRGSEAFF. The CDR3 DNA is TGTGCCAGCAGTTTAGGTCGGGGAAGTGAAGCTTTCTTT.

The chain couples TRBV4-3 to TRBJ2-5; D is unresolved. The germline V gene has CDR1 LGHNA and CDR2 YSLEER. Trimming removed 0 bases at V and 5 bases at J, with 10 bases between. CDR3 size: 14 residues. Written as DNA, the CDR3 is TGCGCCAGCAGCCAAGATGTTTTCCCCGAGACCCAGTACTTC. It codes for CASSQDVFPETQYF.

V gene TRBV29-1 combines with J gene TRBJ1-1; 7 positions agree with TRBD1. The CDR3 runs to 13 residues. CDR1 is SQVTM and CDR2 is ANQGSEA in the germline V gene. The V gene end was trimmed by 6 bases and the J gene end by 1 base; junction bases not matched to a gene: 5. The CDR3 loop reads CSVTGSENTEAFF. The CDR3 nucleotides are TGCAGCGTGACAGGGAGTGAGAACACTGAAGCTTTCTTT.

The chain's CDR3 is CASSLAGFWTYEQYF. The DNA for the CDR3 is TGTGCCAGCAGTTTAGCAGGGTTTTGGACCTACGAGCAGTACTTC. V and J are TRBV28 and TRBJ2-7; D perhaps matches TRBD1 (5 bases). There are 15 residues in the CDR3. Deletions cut 2 bases from V and 2 bases from J, with 13 bases between. Per germline, CDR1 MDHEN and CDR2 SYDVKM.

This clone was seen just once. The V call is TRBV11-1, the J call TRBJ1-1; 8 nucleotides align to TRBD1. V shed 1 base and J 8 bases; nucleotides not matched to a gene: 3. Germline loops: CDR1 SGHAT, CDR2 FQDESV (reference sequence). The CDR3 extends over 13 amino acids. CDR3 loop: CASSLGQGPEAFF. DNA for the CDR3: TGTGCCAGCAGCTTAGGACAGGGGCCCGAAGCTTTCTTT. The variable domain in full, with the rest retrieved from reference TRBV11-1 and TRBJ1-1, is EAEVAQSPRYKITEKSQAVAFWCDPISGHATLYWYRQILGQGPELLVQFQDESVVDDSQLPKDRFSAERLKGVDSTLKIQPAELGDSAMYLCASSLGQGPEAFFGQGTRLTVV.

The chain employs TRBV30 and TRBJ2-3; TRBD2 matches at 9 bases. Germline values: CDR1 GTSNPN, CDR2 SVGIG (reference sequence). Unmatched junction bases numbered 7, after V lost 8 bases and J lost 4 bases. This CDR3 is 13 amino acids long. In DNA form, the CDR3 reads TGTGCCCACGGGGCGGGAGGGCCAGATACGCAGTATTTT. This codes for CAHGAGGPDTQYF.

This chain joins TRBV2 and TRBJ2-7, with D tentatively TRBD2 (5 bases). V was trimmed by 7 bases and J by 1 base, leaving 14 bases between them. The germline V gene has CDR1 SNHLY and CDR2 FYNNEI. This CDR3 region has 14 residues. The CDR3 region is CASMAGSISYEQYF. DNA of the CDR3: TGTGCCAGCATGGCGGGCTCTATATCCTACGAGCAGTACTTC.

The gene calls are TRBV19 and TRBJ2-7, with 9 bases that match TRBD1. Germline V CDR1 and CDR2: LNHDA, SQIVND (reference sequence). This CDR3 comprises 14 residues. V dropped 6 bases and J dropped 5; count of bases not matched to a gene: 8. DNA for the CDR3: TGTGCCAGTAGGGCCGGGACAGGGTACCACGAGCAGTACTTC. This sequence encodes CASRAGTGYHEQYF.